A single sample gave rise to the 14 T cell receptor beta chains below, sequenced in a study of T cell changes during pregnancy in multiple sclerosis. TCRdb keeps only in-frame clones here, not all; method: immunoSEQ multiplex PCR. Altogether roughly 110,000 clones are present, roughly 90% being singletons, with the ten largest covering more than 0.65%. Sequencing was performed on peripheral blood, taken in the third trimester of pregnancy. These receptors originate from a female donor in good health, enrolled as a control in a pregnancy study.

The J gene is TRBJ1-2, the V gene TRBV4-3; no firm D call. CDR3 length: 13 residues. Trimming shortened V by 0 bases and J by 5 bases, and 7 bases separated the two germline ends. Germline V gives CDR1 LGHNA, CDR2 YSLEER. CDR3 in DNA: TGCGCCAGCAGCCAAGAACCGGGTTATGGCTACACCTTC. Translation gives CASSQEPGYGYTF.

This sequence joins TRBV11-3 and TRBJ1-6; perhaps TRBD1 as D (5 bases). Deletions cut 5 bases from V and 9 bases from J, with 29 bases between. Germline assignment: CDR1 SGHNT and CDR2 YENEEA. The CDR3 consists of 19 residues. CDR3 amino acids: CASSQEVVPAGRKISPLHF. CDR3 bases: TGTGCCAGCAGCCAAGAGGTAGTCCCGGCAGGGAGGAAAATTTCACCCCTCCACTTT.

This sequence joins TRBV9 and TRBJ2-3, with 12 bases identical to TRBD2. Unmatched junction bases numbered 5, after V lost 3 bases and J lost 0 bases. Germline V gene sequence: CDR1 SGDLS, CDR2 YYNGEE. The CDR3 has 17 amino acids. Written as DNA, the CDR3 is TGTGCCAGCAGCGCAAGCGGACTAGCGGGGAGCACAGATACGCAGTATTTT. It encodes CASSASGLAGSTDTQYF. Variable domain in full (rest from reference TRBV9 and TRBJ2-3): DSGVTQTPKHLITATGQRVTLRCSPRSGDLSVYWYQQSLDQGLQFLIQYYNGEERAKGNILERFSAQQFPDLHSELNLSSLELGDSALYFCASSASGLAGSTDTQYFGPGTRLTVL.

V and J are TRBV27 and TRBJ1-6; perhaps TRBD1 as D (6 bases). In germline, CDR1 is MNHEY, CDR2 SMNVEV (reference sequence). The CDR3 extends over 14 amino acids. With 7 bases removed from V and 6 bases from J, the gap between germline ends came to 13 bases. CDR3 sequence reads: CASTPGVGNSPLHF. CDR3 bases: TGTGCCAGCACCCCAGGGGTAGGTAATTCACCCCTCCACTTT.

This chain connects TRBV5-6 to TRBJ2-5; D might be TRBD2 (5 bases). The V and J ends lost 6 bases and 2 bases respectively, with 11 bases between them. The CDR3 contains 13 residues. Looked up from germline, CDR1 is SGHDT and CDR2 is YYEEEE. CDR3 sequence reads: CASILREQETQYF. CDR3 DNA: TGTGCCAGCATCCTCCGGGAACAAGAGACCCAGTACTTC.

The genes are TRBV9 and TRBJ1-2; D unresolved. The CDR3 has 14 amino acids. Germline assignment: CDR1 SGDLS and CDR2 YYNGEE. Trimming took off 0 bases at V and 5 bases at J, with 11 bases between the two ends. Here the CDR3 reads CASSVGTPDYGYTF. CDR3 sequence (DNA): TGTGCCAGCAGCGTAGGTACACCCGATTATGGCTACACCTTC.

The V and J genes are TRBV6-5 and TRBJ1-2, with D perhaps matching TRBD1 (5 bases). CDR3 length: 13 amino acids. Per germline, CDR1 MNHEY and CDR2 SVGAGI. The V end was cut by 6 bases, the J end by 2 bases, with 10 bases between. The CDR3 here is CASSPRGNYGYTF. The CDR3 nucleotides are TGTGCCAGCAGCCCGCGGGGGAACTATGGCTACACCTTC.

The gene calls are TRBV6-5 and TRBJ1-1, with TRBD1 as a possible D gene (5 bases). The germline CDR1 and CDR2 sequences are MNHEY and SVGAGI. The CDR3 spans 13 residues. V dropped 0 bases and J dropped 10 bases, with 12 bases sitting between them. CDR3 sequence reads: CASSYSADRGAFF. CDR3 in DNA: TGTGCCAGCAGTTACTCCGCAGACAGAGGAGCTTTCTTT.

The chain combines TRBV6-5 with TRBJ2-4; TRBD1 agrees at 12 bases. The V gene end was trimmed by 6 bases and the J gene end by 9 bases; junction bases not matched to a gene: 6. CDR3 length equals 14 residues. CDR1 is MNHEY and CDR2 is SVGAGI in the germline V gene. The CDR3 bases are TGTGCCAGCAGGAAGGGACAGGGGGCTTCCATTCAGTACTTC. Translated, it gives CASRKGQGASIQYF.

The rearrangement joins TRBV7-7 to TRBJ2-1, with TRBD2 matching over 13 bases. Germline CDR1 is SSHAT and CDR2 is FNYEAQ (reference sequence). The CDR3 loop spans 17 amino acids. The ends lost 5 bases at V and 4 bases at J; junction bases unmatched: 8. CDR3 sequence: CASSQGGLAGIYNEQFF. The CDR3 DNA reads as TGTGCCAGCAGCCAAGGGGGACTAGCGGGGATTTACAATGAGCAGTTCTTC.

V usage is TRBV4-3 and J usage is TRBJ2-4; D remains ambiguous. The length of the CDR3 is 16 residues. Between the trimmed V and J ends, which lost 1 base and 0 bases, there was a span of 10 bases. CDR1 is LGHNA and CDR2 is YSLEER in the germline V gene. The CDR3 region has the DNA TGCGCCAGCAGCCAAGTTAGAGTCCTAGCCAAAAACATTCAGTACTTC. Its protein is CASSQVRVLAKNIQYF.

The chain carries TRBV19 and TRBJ2-7; 7 nucleotides align to TRBD1. Unmatched junction bases numbered 7, after V lost 5 bases and J lost 3 bases. CDR1 and CDR2 (germline): LNHDA, SQIVND (reference sequence). The CDR3 sequence is 14 residues long. CDR3 sequence: CASSVDRANYEQYF. DNA for the CDR3: TGTGCCAGTAGTGTTGACAGGGCAAACTACGAGCAGTACTTC.

The rearrangement uses TRBV9 and TRBJ2-7; the match to TRBD2 covers 8 bases. V lost 4 bases to trimming and J lost 1 base; unmatched junction nucleotides: 4. The CDR3 has 14 residues. The V gene's germline CDR1 is SGDLS and CDR2 YYNGEE. CDR3: CASSRGGRSYEQYF. The DNA of the CDR3 is TGTGCCAGCAGCCGGGGGGGGCGGTCCTACGAGCAGTACTTC.

The chain uses TRBV5-1 and TRBJ1-2; 9 bases are shared with TRBD1. The CDR3 spans 16 residues. V lost 0 bases and J lost 3; bases outside the gene matches: 6. Germline V gene lookup returns CDR1 SGHRS and CDR2 YFSETQ. CDR3 nucleotide sequence: TGCGCCAGCAGCTTGGGGGGACAGGGTACTGACTATGGCTACACCTTC. Translation: CASSLGGQGTDYGYTF.